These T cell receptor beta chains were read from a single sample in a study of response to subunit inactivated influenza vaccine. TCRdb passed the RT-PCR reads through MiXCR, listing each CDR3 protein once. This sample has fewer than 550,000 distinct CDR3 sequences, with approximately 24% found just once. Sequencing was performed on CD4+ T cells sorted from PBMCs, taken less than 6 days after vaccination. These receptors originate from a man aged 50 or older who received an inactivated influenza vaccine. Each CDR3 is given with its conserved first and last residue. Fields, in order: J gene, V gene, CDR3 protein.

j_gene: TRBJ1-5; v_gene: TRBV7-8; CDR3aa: CASSFRAGGQPQHF
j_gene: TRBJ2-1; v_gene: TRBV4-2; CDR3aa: CASSQDGRDGSYNEQFF
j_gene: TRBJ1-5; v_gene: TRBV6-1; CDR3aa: CASSTGPYQPQHF
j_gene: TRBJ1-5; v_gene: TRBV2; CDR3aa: CASSTYDWYSNQPQHF
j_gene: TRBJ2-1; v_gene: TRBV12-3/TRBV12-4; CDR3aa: CASRLAGVVEQFF
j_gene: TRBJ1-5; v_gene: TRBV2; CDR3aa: CASSEGFNQPQHF
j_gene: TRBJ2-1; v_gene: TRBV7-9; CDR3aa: CASSLAAIYNEQFF
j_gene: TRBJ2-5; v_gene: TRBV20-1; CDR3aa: CSAGLAGRQETQYF
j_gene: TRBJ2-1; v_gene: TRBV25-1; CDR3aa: CASSETASGRVHEQFF
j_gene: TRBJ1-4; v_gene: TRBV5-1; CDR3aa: CASSLGTRAEKLFF
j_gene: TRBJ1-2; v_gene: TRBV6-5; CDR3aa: CASSYSDPNYGYTF
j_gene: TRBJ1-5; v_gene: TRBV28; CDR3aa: CASIRQGGLGNQPQHF
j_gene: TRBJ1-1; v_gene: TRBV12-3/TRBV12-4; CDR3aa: CASSLSRRRTEAFF
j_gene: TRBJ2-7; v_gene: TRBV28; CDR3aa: CASSTTSESSYEQYF
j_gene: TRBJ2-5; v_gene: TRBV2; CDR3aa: CASSEGTGSETQYF
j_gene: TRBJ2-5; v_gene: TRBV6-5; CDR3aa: CASSYGSGLETQYF
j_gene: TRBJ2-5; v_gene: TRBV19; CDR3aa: CASSMGLAGGETQYF
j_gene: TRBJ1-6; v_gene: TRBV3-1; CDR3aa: CASSQVRDSPLHF
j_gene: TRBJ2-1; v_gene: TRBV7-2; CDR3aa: CASSLVGTSGHNEQFF
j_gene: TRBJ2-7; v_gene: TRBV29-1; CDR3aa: CSTSDSFSSYEQYF
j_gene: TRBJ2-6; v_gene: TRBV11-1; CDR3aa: CASSLPGQGSHSGANVLTF
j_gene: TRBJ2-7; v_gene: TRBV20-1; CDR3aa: CSALEGRVKYEQYF
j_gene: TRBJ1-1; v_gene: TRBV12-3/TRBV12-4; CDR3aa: CASSFAGQRGTEAFF
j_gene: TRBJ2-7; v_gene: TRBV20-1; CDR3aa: CSARVPGRPLSYEQYF
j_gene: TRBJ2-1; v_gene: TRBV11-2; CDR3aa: CASSLGLYGGHNEQFF
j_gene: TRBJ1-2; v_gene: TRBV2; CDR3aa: CASSEAGRGYGYTF
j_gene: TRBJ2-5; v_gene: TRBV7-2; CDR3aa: CASSSIGWETQYF
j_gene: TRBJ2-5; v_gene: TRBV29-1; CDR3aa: CSVPSGSRETQYF
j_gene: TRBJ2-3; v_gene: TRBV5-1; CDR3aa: CASSLPDLTDTQYF
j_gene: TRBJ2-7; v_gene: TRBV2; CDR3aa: CASNPRRGPYEQYF
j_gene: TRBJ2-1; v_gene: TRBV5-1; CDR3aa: CASSFKQRETIYNEQFF
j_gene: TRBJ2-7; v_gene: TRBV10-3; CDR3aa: CAIRSSRGGDYEQYF
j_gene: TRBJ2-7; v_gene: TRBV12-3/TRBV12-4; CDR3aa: CASSLLGIGGYEQYF
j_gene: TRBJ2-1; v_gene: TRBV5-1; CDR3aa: CASSAASGRDEQFF
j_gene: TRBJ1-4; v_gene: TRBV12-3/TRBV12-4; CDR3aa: CASRRDSYSEKLFF
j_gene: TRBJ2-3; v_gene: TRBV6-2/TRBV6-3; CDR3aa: CASRSPGRSGDTQYF
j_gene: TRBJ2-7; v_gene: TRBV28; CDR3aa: CASSLRGLATGSYEQYF
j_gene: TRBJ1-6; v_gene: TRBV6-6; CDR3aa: CASSGRDNSPLHF
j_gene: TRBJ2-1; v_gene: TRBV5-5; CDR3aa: CASSNNRVLNNEQFF
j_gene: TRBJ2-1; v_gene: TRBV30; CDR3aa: CAWGPSSYNEQFF
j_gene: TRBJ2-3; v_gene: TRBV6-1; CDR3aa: CASSTSGTISDTQYF
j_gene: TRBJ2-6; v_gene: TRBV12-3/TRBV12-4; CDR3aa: CASSVRQGGSNVLTF
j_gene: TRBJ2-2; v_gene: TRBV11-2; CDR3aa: CASRRPDTNTGELFF
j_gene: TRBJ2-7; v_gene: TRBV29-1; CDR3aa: CSARLGAPYEQYF
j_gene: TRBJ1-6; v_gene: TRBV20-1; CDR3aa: CSAREGGTANSPLHF
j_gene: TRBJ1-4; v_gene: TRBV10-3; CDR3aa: CAISASTVEKLFF
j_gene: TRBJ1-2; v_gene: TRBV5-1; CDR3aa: CASSLEPEPNYGYTF
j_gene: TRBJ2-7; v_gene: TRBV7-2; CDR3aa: CASSLGASGEQYF
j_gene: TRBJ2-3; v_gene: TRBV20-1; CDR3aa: CSAREDEGGTDTQYF
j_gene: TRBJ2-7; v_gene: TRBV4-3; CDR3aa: CASSQDTSGGYEQYF
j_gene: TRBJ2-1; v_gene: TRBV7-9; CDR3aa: CASSLDTGYSSYNEQFF
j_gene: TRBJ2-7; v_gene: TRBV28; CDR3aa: CASSLTSGGYEQYF
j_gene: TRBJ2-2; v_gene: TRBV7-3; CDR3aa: CASSLQSYKLLGTGELFF
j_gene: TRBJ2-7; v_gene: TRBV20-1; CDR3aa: CSASRTSEQYF
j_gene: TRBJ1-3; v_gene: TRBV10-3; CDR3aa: CAISASGNTIYF
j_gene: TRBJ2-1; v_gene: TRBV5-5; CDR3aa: CASSLDQRGGIYNEQFF
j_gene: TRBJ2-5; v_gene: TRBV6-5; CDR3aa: CATVGAGTQYF
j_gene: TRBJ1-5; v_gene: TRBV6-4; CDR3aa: CASGKQGTLIHNQPQHF